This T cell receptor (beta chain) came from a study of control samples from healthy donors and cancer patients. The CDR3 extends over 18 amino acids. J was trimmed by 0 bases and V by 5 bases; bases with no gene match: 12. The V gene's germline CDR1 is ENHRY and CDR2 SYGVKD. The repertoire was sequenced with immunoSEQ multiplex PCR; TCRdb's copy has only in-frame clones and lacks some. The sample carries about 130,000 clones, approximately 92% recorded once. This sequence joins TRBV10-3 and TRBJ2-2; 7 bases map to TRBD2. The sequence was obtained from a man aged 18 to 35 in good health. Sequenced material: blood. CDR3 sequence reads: CAISKDPTGGTNTGELFF. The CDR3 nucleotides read TGTGCCATCAGTAAAGACCCCACCGGGGGGACGAACACCGGGGAGCTGTTTTTT.